This is a list of T cell receptor beta chains from one sample in a study of control samples from healthy donors and cancer patients. Sequenced by immunoSEQ multiplex PCR; TCRdb stores in-frame clones only, minus some. This table has 70,000 to 95,000 clones, more than 85% appearing once. Sample: blood. The receptor source for this set is a woman aged 30 to 39 in good health. Each CDR3 is given with its conserved first and last residue.

v_call cdr3_aa
TRBV12-3/TRBV12-4 CASSLGLAQYF
TRBV25-1 CASKGQGNTEAFF
TRBV30 CAWNKAVRNQPQHF
TRBV19 CASSRTGRTEAFF
TRBV7-9 CASSLTGGHEQYF
TRBV9 CASSVGLTGKNTEAFF
TRBV19 CASSAHRDRGYNEQFF
TRBV5-4 CASSLGLAGRGEQFF
TRBV27 CASSSNRDIYEQYF
TRBV7-9 CASSPPYGGNTIYF
TRBV7-3 CASSLGQTHTEAFF
TRBV7-2 CASSLALSDTQYF
TRBV5-5 CASSLGDSFSTEAFF
TRBV30 CAWSVGPTAGYTF
TRBV2 CASMGQVPVWGYTF
TRBV29-1 CSVTGGLAGFSAGTDTQYF
TRBV15 CATSRLDRESGELFF
TRBV7-9 CASSLDDRARFF
TRBV4-1 CASSQGVLTGQGGSEQFF
TRBV6-1 CASSELDGTPSYEQYF
TRBV11-2 CASSSRQSSGNTIYF
TRBV12-3/TRBV12-4 CASTQGGETQYF
TRBV7-2 CASSLETGSLEQFF
TRBV23-1 CASSHSRPYNEQFF
TRBV12-3/TRBV12-4 CASSPTRGDGYTF
TRBV24-1 CATSGVGLRGSTDTQYF
TRBV7-2 CASSLAGTSSSGNTIYF
TRBV14 CASSHTGPYEQYF
TRBV3-1/TRBV3-2 CASSQDKGYNEQFF
TRBV6-1 CASSEGQVAKNIQYF
TRBV6-1 CASSEAYIYSDRGPEKLFF
TRBV30 CAWGDRGTSNEKLFF
TRBV27 CASGSDRGRGTNEKLFF
TRBV5-6 CASSPGLSTGELFF
TRBV2 CASLRSYQETQYF
TRBV11-2 CASSPGDRGLYEQYF
TRBV27 CASSSQGSNQPQHF
TRBV2 CASYGRGEFGEKLFF
TRBV5-4 CASSLARRTVNTEAFF
TRBV5-1 CASSQNLNTEAFF
TRBV19 CASRTPKGGNYGYTF
TRBV6-1 CASSPHGGEQYF
TRBV13 CASRFKGALDTEAFF
TRBV28 CASSDAGTGGSNEQFF
TRBV6-1 CASSEIGQGARALRNTIYF
TRBV6-4 CASSASGTGRETQYF
TRBV7-2 CASSLGPGASAFF
TRBV2 CASMYRSGRSNQPQHF
TRBV2 CASGKDRGNQPQHF
TRBV19 CASSAGETQYF
TRBV19 CASSIGTIGRRSYEQYF
TRBV19 CASSMGGGGNQPQHF